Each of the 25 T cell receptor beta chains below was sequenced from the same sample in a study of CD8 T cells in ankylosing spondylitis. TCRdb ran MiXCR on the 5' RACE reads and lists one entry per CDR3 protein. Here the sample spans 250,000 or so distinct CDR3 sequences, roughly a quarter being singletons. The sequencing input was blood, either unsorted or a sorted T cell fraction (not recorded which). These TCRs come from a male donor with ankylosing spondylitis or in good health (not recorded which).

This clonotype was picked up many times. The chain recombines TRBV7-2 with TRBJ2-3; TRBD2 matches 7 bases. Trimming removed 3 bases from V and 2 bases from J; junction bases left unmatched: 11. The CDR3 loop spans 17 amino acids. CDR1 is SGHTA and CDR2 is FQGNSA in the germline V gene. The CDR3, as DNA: TGTGCCAGCAGCTTCTCTCGCGGGGGAGGGACCACAGATACGCAGTATTTT. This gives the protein CASSFSRGGGTTDTQYF. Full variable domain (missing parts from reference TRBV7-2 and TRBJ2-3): GAGVSQSPSNKVTEKGKDVELRCDPISGHTALYWYRQSLGQGLEFLIYFQGNSAPDKSGLPSDRFSAERTGGSVSTLTIQRTQQEDSAVYLCASSFSRGGGTTDTQYFGPGTRLTVL.

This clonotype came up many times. CDR3 protein: CASSEAGVSVETQYF. The CDR3 DNA sequence: TGTGCCAGCAGTGAAGCCGGTGTGAGCGTAGAGACCCAGTACTTC. V usage is TRBV2 and J usage is TRBJ2-5, with D hard to call. The V end lost 0 bases, the J end lost 4 bases, and 12 bases lay between the germline ends. The CDR3 loop spans 15 amino acids. CDR1 SNHLY and CDR2 FYNNEI come from the germline V gene.

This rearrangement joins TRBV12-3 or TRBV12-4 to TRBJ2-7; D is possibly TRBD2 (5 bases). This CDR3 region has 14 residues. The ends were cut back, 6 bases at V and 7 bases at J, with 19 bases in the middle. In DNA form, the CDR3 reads TGTGCCAGCAGACCGACGGCGGGTTCGGGAGAGCAGTACTTC. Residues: CASRPTAGSGEQYF.

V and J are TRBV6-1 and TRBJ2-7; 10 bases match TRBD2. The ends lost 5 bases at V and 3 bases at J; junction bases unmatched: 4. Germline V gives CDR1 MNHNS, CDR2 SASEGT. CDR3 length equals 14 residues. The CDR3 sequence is CASSRRTSGYEQYF. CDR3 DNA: TGTGCCAGCAGTCGGCGGACTAGCGGCTACGAGCAGTACTTC.

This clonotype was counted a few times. This chain's CDR3 is CAISDGLRGVRETQYF. The CDR3 coding sequence is TGTGCCATCAGTGACGGTTTACGGGGGGTGAGAGAGACCCAGTACTTC. The chain couples TRBV10-3 to TRBJ2-5; 7 bases are shared with TRBD2. The J segment lost 4 bases and the V segment lost 3 bases, leaving 11 bases of the junction unmatched. The CDR3 loop spans 16 amino acids. Germline CDR1 and CDR2: ENHRY and SYGVKD.

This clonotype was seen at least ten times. DNA of the CDR3: TGTGCCAGCAGCGTCAAAAACATTCAGTACTTC. Encoded protein: CASSVKNIQYF. This chain joins TRBV5-6 and TRBJ2-4; no firm D call. Between the trimmed V and J ends, which lost 4 bases and 3 bases, there was a span of 2 bases. CDR1 SGHDT and CDR2 YYEEEE come from the germline V gene. This CDR3 is built from 11 residues.

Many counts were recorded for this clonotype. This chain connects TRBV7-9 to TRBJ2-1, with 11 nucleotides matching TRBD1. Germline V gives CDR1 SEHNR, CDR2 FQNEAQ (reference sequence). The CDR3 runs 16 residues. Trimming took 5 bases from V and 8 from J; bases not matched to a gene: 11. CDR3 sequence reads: CASSDLDRGLRDEQFF. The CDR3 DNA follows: TGTGCCAGCAGCGACCTGGACAGGGGGCTAAGGGATGAGCAGTTCTTC.

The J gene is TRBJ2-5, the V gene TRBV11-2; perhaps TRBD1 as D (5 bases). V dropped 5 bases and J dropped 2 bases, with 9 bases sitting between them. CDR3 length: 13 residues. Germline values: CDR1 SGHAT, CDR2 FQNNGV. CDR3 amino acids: CASSTGIQETQYF. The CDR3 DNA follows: TGTGCCAGCAGCACAGGCATACAAGAGACCCAGTACTTC. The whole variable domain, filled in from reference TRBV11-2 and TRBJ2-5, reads EAGVAQSPRYKIIEKRQSVAFWCNPISGHATLYWYQQILGQGPKLLIQFQNNGVVDDSQLPKDRFSAERLKGVDSTLKIQPAKLEDSAVYLCASSTGIQETQYFGPGTRLLVL.

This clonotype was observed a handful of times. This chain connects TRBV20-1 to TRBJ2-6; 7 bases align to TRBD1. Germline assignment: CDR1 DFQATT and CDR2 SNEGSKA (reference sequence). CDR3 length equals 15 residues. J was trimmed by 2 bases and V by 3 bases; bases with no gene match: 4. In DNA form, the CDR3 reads TGCAGTGCTAGGGGAACAGGGGCTGGGGCCAACGTCCTGACTTTC. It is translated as CSARGTGAGANVLTF.

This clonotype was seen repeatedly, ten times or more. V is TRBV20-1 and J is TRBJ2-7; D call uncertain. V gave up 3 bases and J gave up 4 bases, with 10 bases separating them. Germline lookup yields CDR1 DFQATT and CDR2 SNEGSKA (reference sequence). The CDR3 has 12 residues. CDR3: CSASVDGYEQYF. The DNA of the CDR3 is TGCAGTGCTAGTGTGGACGGTTACGAGCAGTACTTC.

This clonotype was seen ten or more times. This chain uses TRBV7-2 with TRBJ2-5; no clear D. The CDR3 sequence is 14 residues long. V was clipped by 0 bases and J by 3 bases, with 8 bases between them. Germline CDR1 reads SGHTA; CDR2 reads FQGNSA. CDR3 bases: TGTGCCAGCAGCTTAGCGTGGGCTAAAGAGACCCAGTACTTC. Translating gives CASSLAWAKETQYF.

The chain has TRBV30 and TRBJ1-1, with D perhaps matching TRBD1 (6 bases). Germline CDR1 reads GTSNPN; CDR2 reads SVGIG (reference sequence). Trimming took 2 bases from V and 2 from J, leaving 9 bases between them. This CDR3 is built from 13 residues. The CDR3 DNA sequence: TGTGCCTGGAGTCAGGACAGTAACACTGAAGCTTTCTTT. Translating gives CAWSQDSNTEAFF.

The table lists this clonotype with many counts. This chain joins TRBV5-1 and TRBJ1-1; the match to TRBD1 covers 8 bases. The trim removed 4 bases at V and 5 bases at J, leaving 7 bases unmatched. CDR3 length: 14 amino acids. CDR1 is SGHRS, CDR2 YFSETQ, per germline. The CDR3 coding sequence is TGCGCCAGCAGCACACACAGGGGGAGGACTGAAGCTTTCTTT. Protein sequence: CASSTHRGRTEAFF.

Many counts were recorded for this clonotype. The DNA for the CDR3 is TGCAGTGCTAGAAGTGGTCAGACCTACAATGAGCAGTTCTTC. It yields the protein CSARSGQTYNEQFF. The V call is TRBV20-1, the J call TRBJ2-1; no clear D gene. Trimming took 2 bases from V and 2 from J, leaving 10 bases between them. This CDR3 has 14 amino acids. Germline CDR1 reads DFQATT; CDR2 reads SNEGSKA (reference sequence).

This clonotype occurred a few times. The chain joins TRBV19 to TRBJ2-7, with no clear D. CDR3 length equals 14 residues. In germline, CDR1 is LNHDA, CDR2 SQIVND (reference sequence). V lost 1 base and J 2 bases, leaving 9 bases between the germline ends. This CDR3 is CASSIAVRTYEQYF. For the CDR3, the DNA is TGTGCCAGTAGTATAGCCGTCCGTACCTACGAGCAGTACTTC.

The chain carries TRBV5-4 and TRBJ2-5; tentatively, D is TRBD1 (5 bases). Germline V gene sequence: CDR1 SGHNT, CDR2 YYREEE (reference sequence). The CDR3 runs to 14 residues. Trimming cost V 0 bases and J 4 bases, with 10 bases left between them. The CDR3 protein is CASSLEGFGETQYF. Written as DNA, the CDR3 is TGTGCCAGCAGCTTGGAGGGGTTTGGAGAGACCCAGTACTTC. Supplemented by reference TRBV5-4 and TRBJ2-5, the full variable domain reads ETGVTQSPTHLIKTRGQQVTLRCSSQSGHNTVSWYQQALGQGPQFIFQYYREEENGRGNFPPRFSGLQFPNYSSELNVNALELDDSALYLCASSLEGFGETQYFGPGTRLLVL.

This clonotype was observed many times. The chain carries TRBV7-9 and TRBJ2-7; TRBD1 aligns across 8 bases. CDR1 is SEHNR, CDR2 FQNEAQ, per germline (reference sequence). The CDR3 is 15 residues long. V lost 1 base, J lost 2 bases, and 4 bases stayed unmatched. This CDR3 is CASSLVGTGTYEQYF. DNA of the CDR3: TGTGCCAGCAGCTTAGTGGGGACAGGAACCTACGAGCAGTACTTC.

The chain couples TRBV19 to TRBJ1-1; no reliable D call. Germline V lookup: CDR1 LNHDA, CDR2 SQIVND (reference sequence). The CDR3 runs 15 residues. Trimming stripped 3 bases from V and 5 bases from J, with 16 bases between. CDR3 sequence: CASSIIPDTRTEAFF. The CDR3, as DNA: TGTGCCAGTAGTATTATTCCGGATACGAGAACTGAAGCTTTCTTT.

CDR3 sequence reads: CASCLQLAKNIQYF. As DNA, the CDR3 is TGTGCCAGTTGTTTACAGCTAGCCAAAAACATTCAGTACTTC. The J gene is TRBJ2-4, the V gene TRBV12-3 or TRBV12-4; D is undetermined. Trimming stripped 9 bases from V and 0 bases from J, with 12 bases between. The CDR3 has 14 amino acids.

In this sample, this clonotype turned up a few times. The CDR3 DNA reads as TGCAGTGCTAGAGATCCCACTGAAGCTTTCTTT. Encoded protein: CSARDPTEAFF. The rearrangement links TRBV20-1 to TRBJ1-1; D gene unclear. CDR3 length equals 11 residues. Trimming took off 0 bases at V and 4 bases at J, with 3 bases between the two ends. Germline V gene data show CDR1 as DFQATT and CDR2 as SNEGSKA (reference sequence).

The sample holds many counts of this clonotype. In DNA form, the CDR3 reads TGTGCCAGCAGCTTGGGGCACAGGCACACAGATACGCAGTATTTT. It codes for CASSLGHRHTDTQYF. The rearrangement joins TRBV5-5 to TRBJ2-3; weak D call: TRBD1 (5 bases). The CDR3 has 15 amino acids. The V gene's germline CDR1 is SGHKS and CDR2 YYEKEE (reference sequence). Trimming removed 0 bases at V and 2 bases at J, with 10 bases between.

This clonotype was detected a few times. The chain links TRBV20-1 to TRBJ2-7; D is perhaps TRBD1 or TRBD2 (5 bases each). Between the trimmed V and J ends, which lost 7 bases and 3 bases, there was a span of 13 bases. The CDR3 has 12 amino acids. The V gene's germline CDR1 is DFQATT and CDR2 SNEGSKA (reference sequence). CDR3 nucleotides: TGCAGTGTGGGGACCTCTAACTACGAGCAGTACTTC. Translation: CSVGTSNYEQYF.

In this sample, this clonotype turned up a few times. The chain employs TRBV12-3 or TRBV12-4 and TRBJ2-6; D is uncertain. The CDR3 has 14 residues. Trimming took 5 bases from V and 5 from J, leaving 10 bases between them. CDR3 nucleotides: TGTGCCAGCAGTCCCGTGAGCCGGGCCAACGTCCTGACTTTC. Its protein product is CASSPVSRANVLTF.

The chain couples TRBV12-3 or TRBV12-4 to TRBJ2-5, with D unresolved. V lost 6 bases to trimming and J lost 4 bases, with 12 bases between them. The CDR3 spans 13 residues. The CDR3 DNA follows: TGTGCCAGCAGCCCTCGCGGAATAGAGACCCAGTACTTC. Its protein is CASSPRGIETQYF.

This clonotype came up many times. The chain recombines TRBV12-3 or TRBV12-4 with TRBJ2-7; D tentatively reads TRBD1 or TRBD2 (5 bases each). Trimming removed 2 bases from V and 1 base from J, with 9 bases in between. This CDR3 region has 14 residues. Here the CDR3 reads CASSLRDGSYEQYF. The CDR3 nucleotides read TGTGCCAGCAGTTTACGGGACGGGTCCTACGAGCAGTACTTC.